These T cell receptor beta chains were read from a single sample in a study of T cell changes during pregnancy in multiple sclerosis. The method was immunoSEQ multiplex PCR; TCRdb's version includes in-frame clones alone and lacks a portion of them. The sample holds about 99,000 clones, over 85% seen once. The sequenced sample was peripheral blood, obtained after pregnancy. These receptors all come from a female donor with multiple sclerosis, enrolled in a pregnancy study. Both conserved end residues are part of each CDR3. The order of the fields is V gene, J gene, clone size, D gene, CDR3 protein, CDR3 DNA. A D gene is named only where the DNA matches it firmly. Clone size, where shown, is once, few, many, or a class for clones that have expanded.

v_gene: TRBV6-4
j_gene: TRBJ2-5
abundance: once
d_gene: TRBD2
CDR3aa: CASSEREQETQYF
CDR3nt: TGTGCCAGCAGTGAGCGGGAGCAAGAGACCCAGTACTTC

v_gene: TRBV12-5
j_gene: TRBJ2-7
abundance: .
d_gene: TRBD1
CDR3aa: CASGLVLDRGPLEQYF
CDR3nt: TGTGCTAGTGGTTTGGTACTGGACAGGGGCCCCCTCGAGCAGTACTTC

v_gene: TRBV7-9
j_gene: TRBJ2-1
abundance: .
d_gene: TRBD2
CDR3aa: CASSDSLAGYNEQFF
CDR3nt: TGTGCCAGCAGCGACTCCCTAGCGGGGTACAATGAGCAGTTCTTC

v_gene: TRBV7-9
j_gene: TRBJ2-1
abundance: once
d_gene: TRBD2
CDR3aa: CASSLLAGPYNEQFF
CDR3nt: TGTGCCAGCAGCTTACTAGCGGGACCCTACAATGAGCAGTTCTTC

v_gene: TRBV2
j_gene: TRBJ2-2
abundance: .
d_gene: TRBD2
CDR3aa: CASSVSRTSGRAGELFF
CDR3nt: TGTGCCAGCAGTGTTTCCCGGACTAGCGGGAGAGCCGGGGAGCTGTTTTTT

v_gene: TRBV28
j_gene: TRBJ2-7
abundance: once
d_gene: .
CDR3aa: CAGSTGGGRRNEQYF
CDR3nt: TGTGCCGGCAGTACTGGGGGCGGCAGGCGGAACGAGCAGTACTTC

v_gene: TRBV7-2
j_gene: TRBJ2-1
abundance: .
d_gene: TRBD2
CDR3aa: CASSSAGGLAPNNEQFF
CDR3nt: TGTGCCAGCAGCTCGGCGGGGGGACTAGCCCCCAACAATGAGCAGTTCTTC

v_gene: TRBV10-3
j_gene: TRBJ2-7
abundance: .
d_gene: TRBD1
CDR3aa: CAISVGTGPYEQYF
CDR3nt: TGTGCCATCAGTGTCGGGACAGGGCCCTACGAGCAGTACTTC

v_gene: TRBV11-3
j_gene: TRBJ2-7
abundance: .
d_gene: TRBD1
CDR3aa: CASSLAGTGLHF
CDR3nt: TGTGCCAGCAGCCTAGCCGGGACAGGTCTACACTTC

v_gene: TRBV15
j_gene: TRBJ1-5
abundance: .
d_gene: TRBD1
CDR3aa: CATSRSQGANQPQHF
CDR3nt: TGTGCCACCAGCAGGTCACAGGGGGCAAACCAGCCCCAGCATTTT

v_gene: TRBV6-1
j_gene: TRBJ2-2
abundance: .
d_gene: TRBD2
CDR3aa: CASSELAGAGELFF
CDR3nt: TGTGCCAGCAGTGAATTGGCGGGAGCCGGGGAGCTGTTTTTT

v_gene: TRBV6-4
j_gene: TRBJ2-3
abundance: .
d_gene: .
CDR3aa: CASSGGSTDTQYF
CDR3nt: TGTGCCAGCAGTGGCGGGAGCACAGATACGCAGTATTTT

v_gene: TRBV7-9
j_gene: TRBJ1-2
abundance: .
d_gene: .
CDR3aa: CASSLERTYYGYTF
CDR3nt: TGTGCCAGCAGCTTAGAACGCACATACTATGGCTACACCTTC

v_gene: TRBV7-6
j_gene: TRBJ1-3
abundance: .
d_gene: TRBD1
CDR3aa: CASSLLGQGSGNTIYF
CDR3nt: TGTGCCAGCAGCTTACTGGGACAGGGGAGTGGAAACACCATATATTTT

v_gene: TRBV6-5
j_gene: TRBJ1-1
abundance: once
d_gene: TRBD1
CDR3aa: CASSWTGGNTEAFF
CDR3nt: TGTGCCAGCAGTTGGACAGGGGGGAACACTGAAGCTTTCTTT

v_gene: TRBV5-1
j_gene: TRBJ1-1
abundance: .
d_gene: TRBD1
CDR3aa: CASSLGQGGTEAFF
CDR3nt: TGCGCCAGCAGCTTGGGACAGGGAGGTACTGAAGCTTTCTTT